The 3 T cell receptor beta chains presented below share a single source sample, sequenced in a study of shared clonotypes between healthy human individuals. Here immunoSEQ multiplex PCR was the method, and the copy in TCRdb shows in-frame clones only, minus some. Altogether 2 million to 3 million clones are present, approximately 93% being singletons, with the ten largest covering around 0.4%. Sequences were obtained from naive CD4+ T cells from PBMCs. Subset indicated: CD45RA+ positively selected. The source is a man aged 18 to 29 in good health. Some clones in this sample may be carry-over from other donors' samples.

This clone turned up a few times. The chain joins TRBV18 to TRBJ2-7, with 7 bases that match TRBD1. Germline V gives CDR1 KGHSH, CDR2 LQKENI. The CDR3 is made up of 14 amino acids. The V gene end was trimmed by 4 bases and the J gene end by 3 bases; junction bases not matched to a gene: 6. The CDR3 region is CASSRNRDSYEQYF. CDR3 DNA: TGTGCCAGCTCACGGAATAGGGACAGCTACGAGCAGTACTTC. Together with reference TRBV18 and TRBJ2-7, the CDR3 gives the full variable domain: NAGVMQNPRHLVRRRGQEARLRCSPMKGHSHVYWYRQLPEEGLKFMVYLQKENIIDESGMPKERFSAEFPKEGPSILRIQQVVRGDSAAYFCASSRNRDSYEQYFGPGTRLTVT.

The chain carries TRBV4-2 and TRBJ1-2; 7 bases are shared with TRBD1. Germline CDR1 LGHNA, CDR2 YNFKEQ. Trimming cost V 2 bases and J 4 bases; bases outside gene matches: 7. The CDR3 totals 15 residues. The CDR3 loop reads CASSQTGDWGYGYTF. The CDR3 DNA sequence: TGTGCCAGCAGCCAAACAGGGGATTGGGGCTATGGCTACACCTTC.

This clone came up once. In the same sample, other DNA sequences code for this CDR3. This sequence joins TRBV18 and TRBJ2-5; D is ambiguous. CDR3 size: 14 residues. Germline V gene data show CDR1 as KGHSH and CDR2 as LQKENI. Trimming pared 3 bases from V and 1 base from J, leaving 9 bases between. The CDR3 region has the DNA TGTGCCAGCTCACCCCGACGCGTCCAAGAGACCCAGTACTTC. It is translated as CASSPRRVQETQYF.